This T cell receptor beta chain appears in the sequencing data of a study of T cell repertoires in cytomegalovirus infection. Across the whole study: Carrying CMV and the relevant HLA type showed in public TCR beta signatures.

Trimming removed 5 bases at V and 7 bases at J, with 15 bases between. This CDR3 contains 14 residues. Germline loops: CDR1 SNHLY, CDR2 FYNNEI. TCRdb independently ran MiXCR on the reads; one entry per CDR3 protein. The table has 35,000 to 55,000 distinct CDR3 sequences, roughly 20% seen once. A remark on this clonotype: Its antigen is not identified.

General study results and limits: Summed frequency of public TCR beta families distinguished CMV carriers with the relevant HLA.

The chain joins TRBV2 to TRBJ1-5; maybe TRBD1 (6 bases). Sequencing was done on a sample of PBMCs, sequenced either directly or after in vitro stimulation (not recorded which). The sequence derives from a human donor in good health (CMV status not recorded). Some clones in this sample may be carry-over from other donors' samples. The CDR3 spells CASSRTAEGQPQHF. The CDR3 coding sequence is TGTGCCAGCAGTCGGACAGCCGAGGGACAGCCCCAGCATTTT.